The 27 T cell receptor beta chains reported below all come from one sample, sequenced in a study of spatial heterogeneity in lung cancer. MiXCR, applied by TCRdb to the 5' RACE reads, yields one record per CDR3 protein. Of 9,500 to 11,000 distinct CDR3 sequences detected, approximately 5.8% appear once; the ten largest clones hold 28%. Time point indicated: sample taken at primary tumor resection. The sequencing used PBMCs, collected at surgery. The receptors were sampled from a male donor with early-stage non-small cell lung cancer.

This clonotype is medium-sized (0.01 to 0.1%) in the sample. V and J are TRBV28 and TRBJ2-1; TRBD2 matches 8 bases. J lost 3 bases, V lost 6 bases, and 10 bases had no gene match. CDR1 is MDHEN, CDR2 SYDVKM, per germline. The CDR3 has 16 residues. Here the CDR3 reads CASRHKAGVIYNEQFF. CDR3 bases: TGTGCCAGCAGACACAAAGCGGGAGTCATCTACAATGAGCAGTTCTTC.

This clonotype has a handful of counts. The chain employs TRBV29-1 and TRBJ1-2, with a tentative D call TRBD1 (5 bases). Trimming took 5 bases from V and 0 from J, leaving 10 bases between them. The germline V gene has CDR1 SQVTM and CDR2 ANQGSEA. The CDR3 extends over 13 amino acids. As DNA, the CDR3 is TGCAGCGTTCGGGGCTCGACTAACTATGGCTACACCTTC. Protein: CSVRGSTNYGYTF.

This clonotype was seen repeatedly, ten times or more. The chain employs TRBV2 and TRBJ2-7, with D perhaps matching TRBD2 (5 bases). CDR3 length: 12 amino acids. Trimming removed 8 bases from V and 7 bases from J, with 15 bases in between. Germline values: CDR1 SNHLY, CDR2 FYNNEI. The CDR3 here is CASEDWGWEQYF. The CDR3, as DNA: TGTGCCAGCGAGGACTGGGGATGGGAGCAGTACTTC.

This clonotype was observed many times. The chain uses TRBV4-3 and TRBJ2-3; TRBD2 aligns across 13 bases. The CDR3 contains 16 residues. J was trimmed by 1 base and V by 2 bases; bases with no gene match: 0. Germline CDR1 reads LGHNA; CDR2 reads YSLEER. The CDR3, as DNA: TGCGCCAGCAGCCAAACTAGCGGGGGGGGCACAGATACGCAGTATTTT. Its translation: CASSQTSGGGTDTQYF.

This clonotype has at least ten counts. This chain joins TRBV28 and TRBJ1-2; D remains ambiguous. Germline values: CDR1 MDHEN, CDR2 SYDVKM. V lost 4 bases and J 6 bases, leaving 3 bases between the germline ends. The CDR3 loop spans 10 amino acids. The CDR3 DNA reads TGTGCCAGCAGTTCAAATGGCTACACCTTC. It specifies CASSSNGYTF.

This clonotype has a count of ten or more. The chain combines TRBV20-1 with TRBJ2-7, with D perhaps assigned TRBD1 or TRBD2 (5 bases each). The V end was cut by 8 bases, the J end by 5 bases, with 13 bases between. Germline V gives CDR1 DFQATT, CDR2 SNEGSKA (reference sequence). This CDR3 comprises 11 residues. CDR3 protein: CSTLEGHEQYF. CDR3 coding DNA: TGCAGTACGTTAGAGGGGCACGAGCAGTACTTC.

The chain is built from TRBV6-5 and TRBJ1-3, with D possibly TRBD1 on 6 matching bases. The CDR3 is made up of 14 amino acids. The germline CDR1 and CDR2 sequences are MNHEY and SVGAGI. With 8 bases removed from V and 4 bases from J, the gap between germline ends came to 15 bases. In DNA, the CDR3 is TGTGCCAGCGCACCGGGACACTTCGGAAACACCATATATTTT. Residues: CASAPGHFGNTIYF.

This clonotype was seen repeatedly, ten times or more. This sequence joins TRBV3-1 and TRBJ2-1; possibly TRBD2 for D (6 bases). Trimming removed 1 base from V and 7 bases from J, with 11 bases in between. The CDR3 length is 14 residues. Germline V lookup: CDR1 LGHDT, CDR2 YNNKEL (reference sequence). This chain's CDR3 is CASSQAGVDNEQFF. Written as DNA, the CDR3 is TGTGCCAGCAGCCAAGCGGGAGTTGATAATGAGCAGTTCTTC.

This clonotype is medium-sized by share. The genes are TRBV7-9 and TRBJ2-4; 9 bases match TRBD2. J lost 7 bases, V lost 4 bases, and 5 bases had no gene match. Germline loops: CDR1 SEHNR, CDR2 FQNEAQ (reference sequence). There are 14 residues in the CDR3. The DNA of the CDR3 is TGTGCCAGCAGCTATAGCGGGAGTGACAACATTCAGTACTTC. Amino acid sequence: CASSYSGSDNIQYF.

At least ten counts were recorded for this clonotype. This chain joins TRBV27 and TRBJ2-2; D unclear. The CDR3 consists of 14 residues. Deletions cut 5 bases from V and 3 bases from J, with 10 bases between. The germline V gene encodes CDR1 MNHEY and CDR2 SMNVEV (reference sequence). The CDR3 is CASSKAPDTGELFF. Here the CDR3 DNA reads TGTGCCAGCAGTAAAGCTCCGGACACCGGGGAGCTGTTTTTT.

This clonotype was observed at least ten times. The rearrangement links TRBV20-1 to TRBJ2-7, with D hard to call. CDR1 and CDR2 from the germline V gene are DFQATT and SNEGSKA (reference sequence). The V end was cut by 3 bases, the J end by 4 bases, with 10 bases between. This CDR3 is built from 12 residues. The CDR3 loop is CSASGTPYEQYF. The CDR3 bases are TGCAGTGCTAGCGGCACCCCGTACGAGCAGTACTTC.

This clonotype showed up just a few times. This chain links TRBV12-3 or TRBV12-4 with TRBJ2-2; no clear D gene. CDR3 length: 14 residues. The germline V and J ends were trimmed by 5 bases and 4 bases, with 11 bases remaining between them. CDR3 nucleotides: TGTGCCAGCAGTGCCACAGTTTCCACCGGGGAGCTGTTTTTT. This codes for CASSATVSTGELFF.

This clonotype came up many times. The genes are TRBV20-1 and TRBJ2-5; 8 bases are a match to TRBD2. The CDR3 is 16 residues long. With V trimmed by 3 bases and J by 1 base, 10 bases remained unmatched. CDR1 and CDR2 (germline): DFQATT, SNEGSKA (reference sequence). The CDR3 sequence: CSASPSIAGSQETQYF. CDR3 in DNA: TGCAGTGCTAGCCCATCAATAGCGGGGAGCCAAGAGACCCAGTACTTC.

The sample holds many counts of this clonotype. The chain carries TRBV18 and TRBJ1-6; unclear D gene. Trimming took 4 bases from V and 3 from J, leaving 4 bases between them. CDR3 length: 13 residues. CDR1 and CDR2 (germline): KGHSH, LQKENI. CDR3 coding DNA: TGTGCCAGCTCACAGAACTATAATTCACCCCTCCACTTT. Translated, it gives CASSQNYNSPLHF.

The sample holds many counts of this clonotype. The chain couples TRBV6-6 to TRBJ1-1; 11 bases fit TRBD1. Germline assignment: CDR1 MNHNY and CDR2 SVGAGI (reference sequence). The CDR3 has 13 amino acids. J gave up 8 bases and V 6 bases, and 5 bases lay outside the gene matches. In DNA, the CDR3 is TGTGCCAGCAGGTGGGACAGGGGGGACGAAGCTTTCTTT. This gives the protein CASRWDRGDEAFF.

This clonotype is judged medium-sized. This chain uses TRBV29-1 with TRBJ2-7, with a possible D match to TRBD2 (6 bases). The V gene's germline CDR1 is SQVTM and CDR2 ANQGSEA. V lost 6 bases, J lost 3 bases, and 9 bases lay in between. The CDR3 extends over 11 amino acids. The CDR3 nucleotides read TGCAGCGTGGGGGGACTCTACGAGCAGTACTTC. As protein: CSVGGLYEQYF.

This clonotype was seen a few times. The chain joins TRBV2 to TRBJ2-2; 11 bases map to TRBD2. J gave up 7 bases and V 7 bases, and 8 bases lay outside the gene matches. The CDR3 runs 15 residues. Germline V CDR1 and CDR2: SNHLY, FYNNEI. CDR3 in amino acids: CASTETSGGVGELFF. The CDR3 nucleotides read TGTGCCAGCACCGAAACTAGCGGGGGTGTCGGGGAGCTGTTTTTT.

This clonotype was observed many times. V gene TRBV20-1 combines with J gene TRBJ2-1; D uncertain. Germline V gene sequence: CDR1 DFQATT, CDR2 SNEGSKA (reference sequence). The ends were cut back, 5 bases at V and 14 bases at J, with 19 bases in the middle. This CDR3 is built from 12 residues. The CDR3 nucleotides read TGCAGTGCTGGGTTTAGGTCTAATGCGAAGTTCTTC. This codes for CSAGFRSNAKFF.

By its share, this clonotype is medium-sized. The CDR3 nucleotides read TGCGCCAGCAGCCCAGGGACAGGCTCCTACGAGCAGTACTTC. Its translation: CASSPGTGSYEQYF. This chain uses TRBV5-1 with TRBJ2-7, with 8 bases fitting TRBD1. Unmatched junction bases numbered 3, after V lost 4 bases and J lost 0 bases. Germline lookup yields CDR1 SGHRS and CDR2 YFSETQ. The CDR3 consists of 14 residues. The whole variable domain, filled in from reference TRBV5-1 and TRBJ2-7, reads KAGVTQTPRYLIKTRGQQVTLSCSPISGHRSVSWYQQTPGQGLQFLFEYFSETQRNKGNFPGRFSGRQFSNSRSEMNVSTLELGDSALYLCASSPGTGSYEQYFGPGTRLTVT.

The V call is TRBV5-1, the J call TRBJ1-4; D not resolved. V dropped 0 bases and J dropped 8 bases, with 14 bases sitting between them. The germline CDR1 and CDR2 sequences are SGHRS and YFSETQ. This CDR3 is built from 15 residues. The CDR3 DNA reads as TGCGCCAGCAGCTTGGGACACCCGGAACAGGAAAAACTGTTTTTT. This sequence encodes CASSLGHPEQEKLFF.

This clonotype turned up a few times. The CDR3 bases are TGTGCCAGCAGAGGAGGGTTCAATGAGCAGTTCTTC. It codes for CASRGGFNEQFF. The chain is built from TRBV28 and TRBJ2-1; TRBD2 might be the D (6 bases). This CDR3 is 12 amino acids long. The V gene's germline CDR1 is MDHEN and CDR2 SYDVKM. V lost 6 bases and J lost 6, with 9 bases in between.

This clonotype counts as medium-sized (0.01 to 0.1%). The V gene is TRBV6-5, the J gene TRBJ2-1; no reliable D call. The V end lost 4 bases, the J end lost 3 bases, and 4 bases lay between the germline ends. Germline V gives CDR1 MNHEY, CDR2 SVGAGI. CDR3 length: 12 residues. In DNA, the CDR3 is TGTGCCAGCAGTTCTATCTACAATGAGCAGTTCTTC. This encodes CASSSIYNEQFF.

This clonotype was seen more than once but under ten times. The rearrangement joins TRBV7-9 to TRBJ2-1; TRBD2 is a possible D gene (5 bases). Germline V gene sequence: CDR1 SEHNR, CDR2 FQNEAQ (reference sequence). The CDR3 extends over 13 amino acids. Trimming stripped 3 bases from V and 5 bases from J, with 8 bases between. The CDR3 spells CASSLDWNNEQFF. Here the CDR3 DNA reads TGTGCCAGCAGCTTGGACTGGAACAATGAGCAGTTCTTC. The full variable domain, rest sourced from reference TRBV7-9 and TRBJ2-1, is DTGVSQNPRHKITKRGQNVTFRCDPISEHNRLYWYRQTLGQGPEFLTYFQNEAQLEKSRLLSDRFSAERPKGSFSTLEIQRTEQGDSAMYLCASSLDWNNEQFFGPGTRLTVL.

This clonotype was found many times. V gene TRBV10-3 combines with J gene TRBJ2-7; 9 nucleotides align to TRBD1. The ends lost 4 bases at V and 3 bases at J; junction bases unmatched: 4. This CDR3 comprises 14 residues. The germline CDR1 and CDR2 sequences are ENHRY and SYGVKD. This chain's CDR3 is CAISVKGQGYEQYF. CDR3 bases: TGTGCCATCAGTGTGAAGGGACAGGGCTACGAGCAGTACTTC.

The chain carries TRBV20-1 and TRBJ2-7, with TRBD1 matching over 9 bases. The junction had 7 bases not matched to a gene; V was cut back by 4 bases and J by 6 bases. CDR1 DFQATT and CDR2 SNEGSKA come from the germline V gene (reference sequence). The CDR3 is 13 amino acids. As DNA, the CDR3 is TGCAGTGCTATGGGACAGGGAGAACGCGAGCAGTACTTC. This codes for CSAMGQGEREQYF.

The V gene is TRBV6-5, the J gene TRBJ2-2, with D maybe TRBD1 (6 bases). The CDR3 extends over 16 amino acids. The germline V gene has CDR1 MNHEY and CDR2 SVGAGI. V lost 0 bases to trimming and J lost 5 bases, with 13 bases between them. The CDR3, as DNA: TGTGCCAGCAGTTACTCGACGGACAGATGGACCGGGGAGCTGTTTTTT. Its translation: CASSYSTDRWTGELFF.

The sample holds many counts of this clonotype. J is TRBJ2-7 and V is TRBV20-1; 7 nucleotides line up with TRBD2. Germline V lookup: CDR1 DFQATT, CDR2 SNEGSKA (reference sequence). The junction had 11 bases not matched to a gene; V was cut back by 2 bases and J by 4 bases. This CDR3 has 15 amino acids. For the CDR3, the DNA is TGCAGTGCTAGAAAACCAGGCGGGAGCAGATACGAGCAGTACTTC. This sequence encodes CSARKPGGSRYEQYF.